This T cell receptor (beta chain) comes out of a study of blood T cells in healthy people across ages. Study details: For every two T cells, template switching captured about one barcoded beta molecule.

PCR was performed a second time for about 7 to 12 cycles using a sample-barcoded 5' primer and a J-beta primer mix. A template-switch adaptor with 12 random nucleotides tagged each cDNA molecule. TCRdb processed the 5' RACE reads anew with MiXCR; each CDR3 protein has one entry. The sample lists about 1.8 million distinct CDR3 sequences, 40% to 55% occurring once. Each sample had at least 6.5 million PBMCs isolated. This clonotype was recorded once. CDR3 length: 12 residues. The germline CDR1 and CDR2 sequences are SQVTM and ANQGSEA. Trimming took off 7 bases at V and 6 bases at J, with 12 bases between the two ends.

The rearrangement uses TRBV29-1 and TRBJ2-2, with TRBD2 as a possible D gene (5 bases). Sample: blood. This receptor was obtained from a woman aged 40 to 55 in good health. CDR3 loop: CSGMEEPGELFF. CDR3 in DNA: TGCAGCGGTATGGAGGAACCCGGGGAGCTGTTTTTT.